The text below deals with one T cell receptor (beta chain). The sample originates from a study of control samples from healthy donors and cancer patients. TCRdb's table, derived via immunoSEQ multiplex PCR, lists solely in-frame clones and lacks some. This table holds some 120,000 clones, more than 75% found once. The V and J ends lost 3 bases and 1 base respectively, with 19 bases between them. The CDR3 runs 17 residues. CDR1 is SGHKS, CDR2 YYEKEE, per germline (reference sequence). The sequence was collected from a man aged 18 to 30 in good health. The sequencing sample was made of blood. The genes are TRBV5-5 and TRBJ1-1, with D perhaps matching TRBD1 (5 bases). The CDR3 region has the DNA TGTGCCAGCAGCTCGATACAATGGGGGACGGGGAACACTGAAGCTTTCTTT. The encoded protein is CASSSIQWGTGNTEAFF.